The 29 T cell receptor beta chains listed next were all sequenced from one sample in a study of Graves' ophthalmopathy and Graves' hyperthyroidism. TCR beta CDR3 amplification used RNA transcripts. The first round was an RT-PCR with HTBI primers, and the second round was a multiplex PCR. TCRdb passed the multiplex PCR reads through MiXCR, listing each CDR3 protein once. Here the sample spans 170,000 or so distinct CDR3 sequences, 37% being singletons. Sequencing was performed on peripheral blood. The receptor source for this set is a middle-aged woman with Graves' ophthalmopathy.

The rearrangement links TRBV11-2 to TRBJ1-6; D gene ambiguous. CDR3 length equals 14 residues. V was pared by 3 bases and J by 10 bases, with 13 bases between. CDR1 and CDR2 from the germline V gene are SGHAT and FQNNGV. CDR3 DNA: TGTGCCAGCAGCTTTTTGAGGGAAACGTCACCCCTCCACTTT. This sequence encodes CASSFLRETSPLHF.

CDR3 sequence reads: CASSLESVAYEQYF. Here the CDR3 DNA reads TGTGCCAGCAGCTTAGAGAGTGTGGCCTACGAGCAGTACTTC. The chain couples TRBV7-2 to TRBJ2-7; D gene ambiguous. The CDR3 sequence is 14 residues long. CDR1 SGHTA and CDR2 FQGNSA come from the germline V gene. V was shortened by 1 base and J by 2 bases, with 9 bases between the two germline ends.

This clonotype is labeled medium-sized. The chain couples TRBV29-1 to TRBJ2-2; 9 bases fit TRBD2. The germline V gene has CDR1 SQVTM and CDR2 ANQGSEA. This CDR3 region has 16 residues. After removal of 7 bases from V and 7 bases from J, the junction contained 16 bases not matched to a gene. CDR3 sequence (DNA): TGCAGCGCCGAAAGGCGGGAGGGCGTTGGTTTCGGGGAGCTGTTTTTT. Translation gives CSAERREGVGFGELFF.

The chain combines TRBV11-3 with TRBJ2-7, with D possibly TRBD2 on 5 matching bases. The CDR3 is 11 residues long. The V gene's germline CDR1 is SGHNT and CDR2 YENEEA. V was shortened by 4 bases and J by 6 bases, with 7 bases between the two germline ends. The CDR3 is CASSYGLEQYF. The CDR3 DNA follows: TGTGCCAGCAGCTACGGACTCGAGCAGTACTTC. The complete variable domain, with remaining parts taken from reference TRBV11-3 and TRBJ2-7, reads EAGVVQSPRYKIIEKKQPVAFWCNPISGHNTLYWYLQNLGQGPELLIRYENEEAVDDSQLPKDRFSAERLKGVDSTLKIQPAELGDSAVYLCASSYGLEQYFGPGTRLTVT.

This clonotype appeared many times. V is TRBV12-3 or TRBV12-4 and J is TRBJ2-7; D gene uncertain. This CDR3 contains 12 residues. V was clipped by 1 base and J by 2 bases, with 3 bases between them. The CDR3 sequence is CASSLGAYEQYF. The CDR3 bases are TGTGCCAGCAGTTTAGGGGCCTACGAGCAGTACTTC.

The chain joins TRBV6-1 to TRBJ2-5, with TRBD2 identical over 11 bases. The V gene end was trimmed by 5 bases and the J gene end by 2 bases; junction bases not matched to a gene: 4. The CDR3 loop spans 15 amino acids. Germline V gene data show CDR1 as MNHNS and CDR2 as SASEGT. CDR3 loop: CASSRTSGYQETQYF. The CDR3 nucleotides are TGTGCCAGCAGTCGGACTAGCGGGTATCAAGAGACCCAGTACTTC.

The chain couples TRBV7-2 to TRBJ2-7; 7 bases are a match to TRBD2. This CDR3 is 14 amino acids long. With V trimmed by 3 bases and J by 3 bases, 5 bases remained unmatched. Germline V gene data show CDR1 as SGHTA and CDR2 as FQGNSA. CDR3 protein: CASSFRLADYEQYF. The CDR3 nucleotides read TGTGCCAGCAGCTTCCGGCTAGCGGACTACGAGCAGTACTTC.

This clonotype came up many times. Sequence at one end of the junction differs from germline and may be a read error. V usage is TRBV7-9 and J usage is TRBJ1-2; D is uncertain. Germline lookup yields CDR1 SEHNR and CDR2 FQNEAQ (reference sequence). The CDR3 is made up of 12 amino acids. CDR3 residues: CANSPGGGGYTF. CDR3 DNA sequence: TGTGCCAACAGCCCCGGTGGAGGTGGCTACACCTTC.

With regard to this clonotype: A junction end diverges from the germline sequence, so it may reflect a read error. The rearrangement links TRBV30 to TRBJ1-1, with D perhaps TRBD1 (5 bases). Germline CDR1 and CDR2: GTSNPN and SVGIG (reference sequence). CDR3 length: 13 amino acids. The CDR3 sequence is CAWRVQGSPEAFF. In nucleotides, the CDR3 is TGTGCCTGGCGTGTCCAGGGATCGCCTGAAGCTTTCTTT.

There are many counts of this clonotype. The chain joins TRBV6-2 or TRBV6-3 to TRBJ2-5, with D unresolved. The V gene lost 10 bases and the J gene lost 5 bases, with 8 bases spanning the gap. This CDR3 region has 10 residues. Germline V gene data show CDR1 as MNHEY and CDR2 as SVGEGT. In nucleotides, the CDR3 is TGTGCCACCGAGGAGGAGACCCAGTACTTC. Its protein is CATEEETQYF.

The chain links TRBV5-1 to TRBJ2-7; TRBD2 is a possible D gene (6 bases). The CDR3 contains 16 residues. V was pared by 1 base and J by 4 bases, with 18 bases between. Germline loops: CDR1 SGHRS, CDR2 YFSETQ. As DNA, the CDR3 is TGCGCCAGCAGCTTGTACCGGGCTAGCGAGGTGTACGAGCAGTACTTC. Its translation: CASSLYRASEVYEQYF.

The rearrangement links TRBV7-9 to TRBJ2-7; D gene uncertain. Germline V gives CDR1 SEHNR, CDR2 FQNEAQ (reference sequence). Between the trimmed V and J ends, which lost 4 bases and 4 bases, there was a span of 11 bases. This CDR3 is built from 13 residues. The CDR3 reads CASSSLASYEQYF. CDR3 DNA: TGTGCCAGCAGCTCCCTGGCGTCATACGAGCAGTACTTC. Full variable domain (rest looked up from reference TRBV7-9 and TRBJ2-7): DTGVSQNPRHKITKRGQNVTFRCDPISEHNRLYWYRQTLGQGPEFLTYFQNEAQLEKSRLLSDRFSAERPKGSFSTLEIQRTEQGDSAMYLCASSSLASYEQYFGPGTRLTVT.

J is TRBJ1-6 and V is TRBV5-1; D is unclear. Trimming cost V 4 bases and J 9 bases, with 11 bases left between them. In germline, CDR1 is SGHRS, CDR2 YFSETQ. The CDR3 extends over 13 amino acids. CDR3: CASSVYIGSPLHF. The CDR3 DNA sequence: TGCGCCAGCAGCGTGTACATCGGTTCACCCCTCCACTTT.

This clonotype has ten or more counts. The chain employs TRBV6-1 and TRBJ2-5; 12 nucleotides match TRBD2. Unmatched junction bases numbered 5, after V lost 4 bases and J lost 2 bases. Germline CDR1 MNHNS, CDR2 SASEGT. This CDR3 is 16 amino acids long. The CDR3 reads CASSASSGGVQETQYF. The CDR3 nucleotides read TGTGCCAGCAGTGCGTCTAGCGGGGGGGTTCAAGAGACCCAGTACTTC.

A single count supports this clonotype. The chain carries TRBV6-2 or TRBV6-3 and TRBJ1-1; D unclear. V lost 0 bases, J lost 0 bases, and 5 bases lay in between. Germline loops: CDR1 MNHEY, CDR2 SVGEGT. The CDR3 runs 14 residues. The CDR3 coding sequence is TGTGCCAGCAGTTACTCGCGTGTGAACACTGAAGCTTTCTTT. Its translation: CASSYSRVNTEAFF.

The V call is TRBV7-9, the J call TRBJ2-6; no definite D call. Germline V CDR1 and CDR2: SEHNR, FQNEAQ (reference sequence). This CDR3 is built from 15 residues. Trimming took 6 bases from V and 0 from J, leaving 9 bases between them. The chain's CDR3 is CASSEQSSGANVLTF. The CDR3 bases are TGTGCCAGCAGTGAACAGAGCTCTGGGGCCAACGTCCTGACTTTC.

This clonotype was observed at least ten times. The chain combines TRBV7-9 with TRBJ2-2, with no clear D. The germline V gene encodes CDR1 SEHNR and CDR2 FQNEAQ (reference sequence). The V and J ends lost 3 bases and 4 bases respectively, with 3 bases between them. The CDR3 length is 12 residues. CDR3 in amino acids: CASSFRTGELFF. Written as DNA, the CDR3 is TGTGCCAGCAGCTTTCGCACCGGGGAGCTGTTTTTT. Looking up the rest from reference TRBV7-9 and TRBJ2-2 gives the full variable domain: DTGVSQNPRHKITKRGQNVTFRCDPISEHNRLYWYRQTLGQGPEFLTYFQNEAQLEKSRLLSDRFSAERPKGSFSTLEIQRTEQGDSAMYLCASSFRTGELFFGEGSRLTVL.

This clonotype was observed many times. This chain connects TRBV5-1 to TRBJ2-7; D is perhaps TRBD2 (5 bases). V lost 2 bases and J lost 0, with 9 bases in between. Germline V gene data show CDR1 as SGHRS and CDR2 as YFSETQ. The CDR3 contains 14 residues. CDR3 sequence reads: CASSFSGVSYEQYF. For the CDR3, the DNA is TGCGCCAGCAGCTTCTCCGGGGTCTCCTACGAGCAGTACTTC.

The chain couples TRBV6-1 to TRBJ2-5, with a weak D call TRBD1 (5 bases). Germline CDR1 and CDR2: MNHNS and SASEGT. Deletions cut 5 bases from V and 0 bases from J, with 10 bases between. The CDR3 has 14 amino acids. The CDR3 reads CASSRQGDQETQYF. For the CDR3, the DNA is TGTGCCAGCAGTCGGCAGGGCGACCAAGAGACCCAGTACTTC.

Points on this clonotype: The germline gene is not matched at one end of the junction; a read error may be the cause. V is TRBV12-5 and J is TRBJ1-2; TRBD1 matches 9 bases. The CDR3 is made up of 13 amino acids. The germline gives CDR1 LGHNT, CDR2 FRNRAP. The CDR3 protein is CASGEQGANGYAF. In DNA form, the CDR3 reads TGTGCTAGTGGCGAACAGGGGGCGAATGGCTACGCCTTC. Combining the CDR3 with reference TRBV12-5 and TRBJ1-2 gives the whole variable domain DARVTQTPRHKVTEMGQEVTMRCQPILGHNTVFWYRQTMMQGLELLAYFRNRAPLDDSGMPKDRFSAEMPDATLATLKIQPSEPRDSAVYFCASGEQGANGYAFGSGTRLTVV.

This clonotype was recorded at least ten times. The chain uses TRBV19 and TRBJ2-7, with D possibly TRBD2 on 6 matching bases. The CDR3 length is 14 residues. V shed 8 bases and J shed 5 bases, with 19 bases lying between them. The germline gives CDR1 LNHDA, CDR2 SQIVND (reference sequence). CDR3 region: CASSHRAGNNEQYF. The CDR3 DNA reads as TGTGCCAGTTCCCACCGGGCGGGAAACAACGAGCAGTACTTC.

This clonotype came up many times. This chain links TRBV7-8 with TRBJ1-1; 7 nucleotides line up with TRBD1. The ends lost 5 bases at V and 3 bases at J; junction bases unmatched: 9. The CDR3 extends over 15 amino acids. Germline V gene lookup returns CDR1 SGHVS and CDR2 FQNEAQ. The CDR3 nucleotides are TGTGCCAGCAGCGGGCGAGGGGGCGCGGACACTGAAGCTTTCTTT. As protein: CASSGRGGADTEAFF.

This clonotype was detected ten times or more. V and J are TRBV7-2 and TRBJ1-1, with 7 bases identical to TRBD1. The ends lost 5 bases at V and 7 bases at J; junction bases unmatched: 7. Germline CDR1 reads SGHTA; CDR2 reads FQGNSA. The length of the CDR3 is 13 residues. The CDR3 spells CASSQRQGSEAFF. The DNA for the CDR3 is TGTGCCAGCAGCCAAAGACAGGGTAGTGAAGCTTTCTTT.

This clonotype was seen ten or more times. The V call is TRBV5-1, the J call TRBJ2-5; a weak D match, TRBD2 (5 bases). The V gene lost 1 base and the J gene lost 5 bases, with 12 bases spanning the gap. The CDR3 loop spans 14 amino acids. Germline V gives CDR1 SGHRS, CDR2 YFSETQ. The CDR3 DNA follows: TGCGCCAGCAGCTTGTCGGGGTTGGCGGAGACCCAGTACTTC. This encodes CASSLSGLAETQYF.

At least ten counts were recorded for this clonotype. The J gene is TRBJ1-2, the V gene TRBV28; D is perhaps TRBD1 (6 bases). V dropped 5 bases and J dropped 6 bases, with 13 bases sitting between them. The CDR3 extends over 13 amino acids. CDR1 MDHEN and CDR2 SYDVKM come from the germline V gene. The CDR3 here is CASSRSYRDGYTF. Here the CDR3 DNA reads TGTGCCAGCAGTAGAAGCTACAGGGATGGCTACACCTTC.

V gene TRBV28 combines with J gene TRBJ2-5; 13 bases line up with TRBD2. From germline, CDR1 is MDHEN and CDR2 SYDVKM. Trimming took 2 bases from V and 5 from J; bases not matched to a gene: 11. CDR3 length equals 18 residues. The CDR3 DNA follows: TGTGCCAGCAGTTTAGAAGGACTAGCGGGAGTGTTTGCGGAGACCCAGTACTTC. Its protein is CASSLEGLAGVFAETQYF.

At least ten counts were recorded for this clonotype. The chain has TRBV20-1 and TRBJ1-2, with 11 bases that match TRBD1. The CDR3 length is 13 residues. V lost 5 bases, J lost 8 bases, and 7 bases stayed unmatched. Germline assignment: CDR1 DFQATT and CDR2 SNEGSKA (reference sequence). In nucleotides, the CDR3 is TGCAGTGCTCCCGGGACAGGGGGAATGGGCTACACCTTC. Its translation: CSAPGTGGMGYTF.

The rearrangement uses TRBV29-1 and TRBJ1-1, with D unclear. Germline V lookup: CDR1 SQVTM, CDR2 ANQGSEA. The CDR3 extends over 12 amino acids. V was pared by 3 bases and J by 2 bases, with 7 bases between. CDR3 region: CSVDSGNTEAFF. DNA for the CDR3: TGCAGCGTTGATAGTGGAAACACTGAAGCTTTCTTT.

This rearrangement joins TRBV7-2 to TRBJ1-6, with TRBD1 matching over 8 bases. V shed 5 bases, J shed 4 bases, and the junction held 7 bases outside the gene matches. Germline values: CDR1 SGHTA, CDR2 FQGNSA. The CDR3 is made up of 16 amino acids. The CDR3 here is CASSPGRQGYNSPLHF. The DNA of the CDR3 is TGTGCCAGCAGCCCCGGGCGACAGGGGTATAATTCACCCCTCCACTTT.